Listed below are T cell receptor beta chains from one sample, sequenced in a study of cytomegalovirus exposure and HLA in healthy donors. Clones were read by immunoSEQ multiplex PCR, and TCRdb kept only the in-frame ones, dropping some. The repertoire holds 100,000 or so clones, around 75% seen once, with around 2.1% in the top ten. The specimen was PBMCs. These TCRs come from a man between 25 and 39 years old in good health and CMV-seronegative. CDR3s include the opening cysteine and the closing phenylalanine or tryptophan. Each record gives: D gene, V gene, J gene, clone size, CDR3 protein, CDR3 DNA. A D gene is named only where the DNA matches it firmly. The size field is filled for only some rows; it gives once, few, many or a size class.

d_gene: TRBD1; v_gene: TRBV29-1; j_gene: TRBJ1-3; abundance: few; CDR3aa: CSATGGDSGNTIYF; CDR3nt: TGCAGCGCTACAGGGGGCGACTCTGGAAACACCATATATTTT
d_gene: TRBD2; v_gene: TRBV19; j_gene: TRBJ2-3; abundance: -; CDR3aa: CASSRGLSTISADTQYF; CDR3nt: TGTGCCAGTAGTAGGGGACTAAGCACGATATCGGCAGATACGCAGTATTTT
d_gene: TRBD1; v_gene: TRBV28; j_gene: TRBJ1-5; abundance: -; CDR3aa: CASSLRTGMIQPQHF; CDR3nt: TGTGCCAGCAGTCTGCGGACAGGGATGATTCAGCCCCAGCATTTT
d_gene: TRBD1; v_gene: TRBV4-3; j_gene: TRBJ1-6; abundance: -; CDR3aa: CASSQEDRGSPLHF; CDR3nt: TGCGCCAGCAGCCAGGAAGACAGGGGAAGTCCCCTCCACTTT
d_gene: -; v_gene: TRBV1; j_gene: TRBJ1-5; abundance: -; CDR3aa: CTSSQVRPGDPNQPQHF; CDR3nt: TGCACCAGCAGCCAAGTCCGCCCAGGGGACCCCAATCAGCCCCAGCATTTT
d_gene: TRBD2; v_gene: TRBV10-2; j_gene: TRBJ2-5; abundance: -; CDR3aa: CASSSGTTNTGTQYF; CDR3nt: TGCGCCAGCAGTTCCGGGACTACCAATACCGGGACCCAGTACTTC
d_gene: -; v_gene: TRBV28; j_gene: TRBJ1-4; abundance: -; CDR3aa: CASLGQYNEKLFF; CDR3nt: TGTGCCAGCTTAGGACAGTACAATGAAAAACTGTTTTTT
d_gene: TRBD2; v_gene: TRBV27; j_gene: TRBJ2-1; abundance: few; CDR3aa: CASSPGTTLYNEQFF; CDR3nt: TGTGCCAGCAGCCCCGGGACTACCCTCTACAATGAGCAGTTCTTC
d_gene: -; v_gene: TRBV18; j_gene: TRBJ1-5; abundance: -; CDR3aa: CASSLRPLTATLSNQPQHF; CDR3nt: TGTGCCAGCTCACTCAGACCTTTGACAGCTACCCTTAGCAATCAGCCCCAGCATTTT
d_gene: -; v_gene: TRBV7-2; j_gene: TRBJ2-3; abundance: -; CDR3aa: CASSRRGGPSTDTQYF; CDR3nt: TGTGCCAGCAGTAGAAGAGGGGGACCTAGCACAGATACGCAGTATTTT
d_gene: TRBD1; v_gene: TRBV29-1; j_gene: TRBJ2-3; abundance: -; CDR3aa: CSVDPDRGGTQYF; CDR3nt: TGCAGCGTTGACCCTGACAGGGGAGGTACGCAGTATTTT
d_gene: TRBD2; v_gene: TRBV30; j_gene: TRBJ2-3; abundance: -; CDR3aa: CAWSPGLSGAQDTQYF; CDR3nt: TGTGCCTGGAGCCCGGGTCTTAGCGGGGCCCAAGATACGCAGTATTTT
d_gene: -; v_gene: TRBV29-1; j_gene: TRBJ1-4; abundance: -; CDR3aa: CSVAPRATNEKLFF; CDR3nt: TGCAGCGTTGCCCCCAGGGCAACTAATGAAAAACTGTTTTTT
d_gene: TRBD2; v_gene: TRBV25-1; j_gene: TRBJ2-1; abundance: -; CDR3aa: CASSGDSGGPRYNEQFF; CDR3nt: TGTGCCAGCAGTGGGGATAGCGGGGGGCCTCGCTACAATGAGCAGTTCTTC
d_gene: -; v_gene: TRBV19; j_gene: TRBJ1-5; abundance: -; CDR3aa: CATGRNANQPQHF; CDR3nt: TGTGCCACCGGGAGGAACGCGAATCAGCCCCAGCATTTT
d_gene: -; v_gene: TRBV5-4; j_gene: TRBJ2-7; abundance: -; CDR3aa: CASSLVGDEQYF; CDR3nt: TGTGCCAGCAGCTTGGTGGGCGACGAGCAGTACTTC
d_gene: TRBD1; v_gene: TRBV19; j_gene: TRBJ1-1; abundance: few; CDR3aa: CASRKQGVMNTEAFF; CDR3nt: TGTGCCAGTAGGAAACAGGGGGTTATGAACACTGAAGCTTTCTTT
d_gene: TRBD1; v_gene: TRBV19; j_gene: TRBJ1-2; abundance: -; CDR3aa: CASSTQTGGGYGYTF; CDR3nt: TGTGCCAGTAGTACCCAGACAGGGGGCGGCTATGGCTACACCTTC